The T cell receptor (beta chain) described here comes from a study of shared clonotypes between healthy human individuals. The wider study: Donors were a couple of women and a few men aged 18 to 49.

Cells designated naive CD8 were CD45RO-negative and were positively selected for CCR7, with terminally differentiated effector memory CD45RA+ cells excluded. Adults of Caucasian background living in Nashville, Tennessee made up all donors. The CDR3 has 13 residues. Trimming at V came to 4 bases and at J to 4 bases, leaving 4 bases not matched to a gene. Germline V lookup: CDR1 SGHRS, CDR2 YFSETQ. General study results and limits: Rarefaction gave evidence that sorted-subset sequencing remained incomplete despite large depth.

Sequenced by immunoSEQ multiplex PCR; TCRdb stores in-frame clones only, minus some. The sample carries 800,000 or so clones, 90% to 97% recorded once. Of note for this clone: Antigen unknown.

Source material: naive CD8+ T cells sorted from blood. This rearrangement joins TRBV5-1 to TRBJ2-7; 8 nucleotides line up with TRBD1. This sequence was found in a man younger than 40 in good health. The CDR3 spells CASSKTGVYEQYF. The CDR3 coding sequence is TGCGCCAGCAGCAAGACAGGGGTGTACGAGCAGTACTTC. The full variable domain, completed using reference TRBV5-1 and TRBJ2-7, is KAGVTQTPRYLIKTRGQQVTLSCSPISGHRSVSWYQQTPGQGLQFLFEYFSETQRNKGNFPGRFSGRQFSNSRSEMNVSTLELGDSALYLCASSKTGVYEQYFGPGTRLTVT.